The subject of this entry is one T cell receptor beta chain. Grouping used clinical history reported by participants in a survey and questionnaire. Sequencing used immunoSEQ multiplex PCR; TCRdb keeps in-frame clones, though not all of them. This sample has a few hundred thousand clones; roughly 85% occur once, and the top ten carry around 4.5%. This entry is derived from a study of blood T cell repertoires in COVID-19. The germline V and J ends were trimmed by 4 bases and 10 bases, with 20 bases remaining between them. CDR3 length: 15 amino acids. Germline CDR1 and CDR2: SEHNR and FQNEAQ (reference sequence).

The clonotype comes from a woman aged 25 to 39 who had recovered from COVID-19. This chain connects TRBV7-9 to TRBJ2-1, with a tentative D call TRBD1 (6 bases). The sequenced sample was PBMCs or T cells enriched from blood (not recorded which). The CDR3 DNA reads TGTGCCAGCAGCTCCCGAACAGGGAGTCCCCCCGAGCAGTTCTTC. It encodes CASSSRTGSPPEQFF. Drawing the rest from reference TRBV7-9 and TRBJ2-1, the complete variable domain is DTGVSQNPRHKITKRGQNVTFRCDPISEHNRLYWYRQTLGQGPEFLTYFQNEAQLEKSRLLSDRFSAERPKGSFSTLEIQRTEQGDSAMYLCASSSRTGSPPEQFFGPGTRLTVL.